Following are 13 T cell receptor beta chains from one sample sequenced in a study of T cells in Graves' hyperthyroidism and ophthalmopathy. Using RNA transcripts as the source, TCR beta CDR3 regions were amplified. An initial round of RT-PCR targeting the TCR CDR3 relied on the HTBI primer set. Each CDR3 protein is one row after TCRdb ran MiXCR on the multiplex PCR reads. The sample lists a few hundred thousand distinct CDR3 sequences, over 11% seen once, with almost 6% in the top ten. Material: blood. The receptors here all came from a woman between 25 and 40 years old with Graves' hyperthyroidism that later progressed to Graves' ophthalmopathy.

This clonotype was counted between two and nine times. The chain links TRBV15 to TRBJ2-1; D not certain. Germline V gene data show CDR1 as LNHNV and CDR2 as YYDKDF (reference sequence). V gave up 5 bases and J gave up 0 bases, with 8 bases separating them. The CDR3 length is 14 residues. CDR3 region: CATSLSRSYNEQFF. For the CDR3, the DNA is TGTGCCACCAGCTTGTCCCGCTCCTACAATGAGCAGTTCTTC.

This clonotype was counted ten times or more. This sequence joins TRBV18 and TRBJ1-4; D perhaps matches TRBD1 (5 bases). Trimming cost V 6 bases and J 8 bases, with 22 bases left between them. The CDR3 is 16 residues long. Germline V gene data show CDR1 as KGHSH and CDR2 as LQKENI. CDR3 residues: CASSRSGQGDWEKLFF. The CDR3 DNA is TGTGCCAGCTCCCGGTCCGGGCAGGGCGATTGGGAAAAACTGTTTTTT.

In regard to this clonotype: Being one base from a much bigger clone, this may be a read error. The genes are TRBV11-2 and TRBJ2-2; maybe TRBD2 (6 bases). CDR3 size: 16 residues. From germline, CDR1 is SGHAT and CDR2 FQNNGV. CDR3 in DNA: TGTGCCAGCAGCTTAGAATCAGGAAGCAACACCGGGGGGCTGTTTTTT. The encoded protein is CASSLESGSNTGGLFF.

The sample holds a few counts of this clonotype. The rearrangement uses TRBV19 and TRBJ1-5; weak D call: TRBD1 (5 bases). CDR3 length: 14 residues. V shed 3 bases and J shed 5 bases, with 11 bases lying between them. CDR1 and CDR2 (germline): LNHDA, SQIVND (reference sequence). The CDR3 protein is CASSMGTAHQPQHF. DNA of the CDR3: TGTGCCAGTAGTATGGGGACCGCACATCAGCCCCAGCATTTT. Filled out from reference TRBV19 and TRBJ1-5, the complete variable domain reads DGGITQSPKYLFRKEGQNVTLSCEQNLNHDAMYWYRQDPGQGLRLIYYSQIVNDFQKGDIAEGYSVSREKKESFPLTVTSAQKNPTAFYLCASSMGTAHQPQHFGDGTRLSIL.

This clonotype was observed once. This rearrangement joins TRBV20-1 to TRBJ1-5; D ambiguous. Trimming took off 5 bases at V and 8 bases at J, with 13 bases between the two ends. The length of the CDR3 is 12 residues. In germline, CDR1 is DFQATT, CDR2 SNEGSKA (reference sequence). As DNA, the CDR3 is TGCAGTGCTCGAGGGTGTAATGAGCCCCAGCATTTT. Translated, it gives CSARGCNEPQHF.

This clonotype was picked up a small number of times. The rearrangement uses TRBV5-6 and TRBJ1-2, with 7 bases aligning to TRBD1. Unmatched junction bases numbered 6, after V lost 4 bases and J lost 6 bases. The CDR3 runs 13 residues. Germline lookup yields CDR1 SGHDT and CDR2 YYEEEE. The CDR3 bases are TGTGCCAGCAGCCCACCCGGGACAGATGGCTACACCTTC. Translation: CASSPPGTDGYTF.

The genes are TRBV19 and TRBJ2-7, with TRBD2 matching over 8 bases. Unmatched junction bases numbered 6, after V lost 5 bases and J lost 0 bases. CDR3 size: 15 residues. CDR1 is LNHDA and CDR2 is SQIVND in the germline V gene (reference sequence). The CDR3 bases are TGTGCCAGTAGTGGATCCGGGACTAGCTCCTACGAGCAGTACTTC. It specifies CASSGSGTSSYEQYF.

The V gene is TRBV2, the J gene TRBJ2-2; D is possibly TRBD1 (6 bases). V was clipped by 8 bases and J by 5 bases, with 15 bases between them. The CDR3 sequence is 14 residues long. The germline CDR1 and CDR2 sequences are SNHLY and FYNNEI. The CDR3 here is CASVQGRRTGELFF. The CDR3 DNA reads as TGTGCCAGCGTCCAGGGGCGCAGGACCGGGGAGCTGTTTTTT.

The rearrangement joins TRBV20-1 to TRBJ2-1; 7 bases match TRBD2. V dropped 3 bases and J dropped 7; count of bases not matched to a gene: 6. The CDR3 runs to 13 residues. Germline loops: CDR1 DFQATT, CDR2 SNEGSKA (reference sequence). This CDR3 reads CSAREVGGNEQFF. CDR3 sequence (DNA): TGCAGTGCTAGGGAGGTGGGGGGGAATGAGCAGTTCTTC.

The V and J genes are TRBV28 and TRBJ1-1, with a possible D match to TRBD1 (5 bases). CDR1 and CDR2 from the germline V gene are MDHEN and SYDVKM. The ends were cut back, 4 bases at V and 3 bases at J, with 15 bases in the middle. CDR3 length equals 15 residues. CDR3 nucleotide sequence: TGTGCCAGCAGTTCTGCAGGGAATTCGTACACTGAAGCTTTCTTT. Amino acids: CASSSAGNSYTEAFF. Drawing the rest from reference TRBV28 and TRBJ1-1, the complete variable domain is DVKVTQSSRYLVKRTGEKVFLECVQDMDHENMFWYRQDPGLGLRLIYFSYDVKMKEKGDIPEGYSVSREKKERFSLILESASTNQTSMYLCASSSAGNSYTEAFFGQGTRLTVV.

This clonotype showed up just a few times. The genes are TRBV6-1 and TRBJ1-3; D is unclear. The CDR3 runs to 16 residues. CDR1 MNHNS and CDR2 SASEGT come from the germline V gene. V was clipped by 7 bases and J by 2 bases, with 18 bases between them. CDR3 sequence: CASTRSFLPPGNTIYF. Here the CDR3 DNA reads TGTGCCAGCACTCGCTCTTTCTTACCTCCTGGAAACACCATATATTTT.

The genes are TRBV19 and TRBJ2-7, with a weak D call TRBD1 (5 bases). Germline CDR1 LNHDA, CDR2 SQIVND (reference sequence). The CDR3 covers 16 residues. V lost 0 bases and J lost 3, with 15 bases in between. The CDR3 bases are TGTGCCAGTAGTATAGAACAGGATTCACCTTACTACGAGCAGTACTTC. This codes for CASSIEQDSPYYEQYF.

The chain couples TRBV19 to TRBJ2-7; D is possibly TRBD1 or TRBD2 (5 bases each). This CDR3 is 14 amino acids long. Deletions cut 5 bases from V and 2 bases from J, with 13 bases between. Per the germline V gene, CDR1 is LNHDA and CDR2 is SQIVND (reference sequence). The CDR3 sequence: CASSLRDGPYEQYF. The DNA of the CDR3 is TGTGCCAGTAGTCTTCGGGACGGTCCCTACGAGCAGTACTTC. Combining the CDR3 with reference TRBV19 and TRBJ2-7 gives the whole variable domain DGGITQSPKYLFRKEGQNVTLSCEQNLNHDAMYWYRQDPGQGLRLIYYSQIVNDFQKGDIAEGYSVSREKKESFPLTVTSAQKNPTAFYLCASSLRDGPYEQYFGPGTRLTVT.